Sequencing of this TCR beta chain was carried out in a study of T cell changes during pregnancy in multiple sclerosis. Sequencing was performed with immunoSEQ multiplex PCR; in TCRdb, only in-frame clones are kept and a portion is missing. Of more than 55,000 clones in the sample, about 93% are singletons; the top ten hold 1.6%. The sample in question was peripheral blood, obtained in the first trimester of pregnancy. The sequence came from a female donor in good health, enrolled as a control in a pregnancy study.

The CDR3 spells CASSLRAGARIQYF. In DNA form, the CDR3 reads TGTGCCAGCAGTTTAAGGGCAGGGGCCCGCATTCAGTACTTC. V and J are TRBV27 and TRBJ2-4, with TRBD1 as a possible D gene (6 bases). Germline V gene sequence: CDR1 MNHEY, CDR2 SMNVEV (reference sequence). Between the trimmed V and J ends, which lost 2 bases and 9 bases, there was a span of 14 bases. The CDR3 totals 14 residues.